The sequence of this T cell receptor beta chain was determined in a study of beta chain features in type 1 diabetes. Overall study: Across all samples, over 85 million sorted cells were examined.

Study-level findings and limits: When Type 1 diabetes patients were examined, their TCRB CDR3s proved moderately but significantly shorter in all four CD4+ subsets.

On this clone: Its antigen is still unknown.

Germline CDR1 is ENHRY and CDR2 is SYGVKD. V lost 2 bases and J 8 bases, leaving 7 bases between the germline ends. This CDR3 contains 12 residues. The sequenced template was cDNA made from the entire isolated RNA. Clones were sequenced by immunoSEQ multiplex PCR, and TCRdb holds only the in-frame ones, with some missing. The table has about 260,000 clones, approximately 25% seen once. CD4+ naive, central memory, regulatory and stem cell-like memory cells were sorted via CD45RO/CCR7/CD25/CD127/CD95/CD27. The chain is built from TRBV10-3 and TRBJ2-1; D might be TRBD2 (6 bases). The TCR comes from a woman aged 25 to 39 with type 1 diabetes. The sample comprised naive CD4+ T cells from blood. The CDR3: CAISETSYEQFF. In nucleotides, the CDR3 is TGTGCCATCAGTGAGACTAGCTATGAGCAGTTCTTC.